This TCR beta chain was recovered during a study of cytomegalovirus exposure and HLA in healthy donors. For the study at large: Caucasian-associated ancestry cluster membership applied to 75% to 85% of 398 genotyped donors.

The ends were cut back, 0 bases at V and 2 bases at J, with 10 bases in the middle. The germline V gene has CDR1 MGHRA and CDR2 YSYEKL. The CDR3 sequence is 15 residues long. PCR primers comprised 60 Vbeta and 13 Jbeta primers. TCRdb keeps only in-frame clones here, not all; method: immunoSEQ multiplex PCR. The repertoire includes 180,000 or so clones, approximately 85% of them detected once, and roughly 9.3% sits in the top ten. This rearrangement joins TRBV4-1 to TRBJ1-1; the D is unclear. This sequence originates from a man in his late teens or twenties in good health and CMV-seropositive. The sequenced sample consisted of PBMCs. CDR3: CASSQDPGTNTEAFF. CDR3 in DNA: TGCGCCAGCAGCCAAGATCCGGGAACCAACACTGAAGCTTTCTTT.